A single sample gave rise to the 6 T cell receptor beta chains below, sequenced in a study of shared clonotypes between healthy human individuals. CD45RO-negative cells were positively selected for CCR7, leaving out terminally differentiated effector memory CD45RA+ cells. Clones were read by immunoSEQ multiplex PCR, and TCRdb kept only the in-frame ones, dropping some. The sample consists of millions of clones, approximately 94% of them appearing once. Input material: naive CD8+ T cells from PBMCs. The receptors were gathered from a man aged 18 to 29 in good health. Some clones in this sample may be carry-over from other donors' samples.

The rearrangement links TRBV10-3 to TRBJ2-1; D gene ambiguous. The length of the CDR3 is 16 residues. With 0 bases removed from V and 2 bases from J, the gap between germline ends came to 11 bases. Germline V gene sequence: CDR1 ENHRY, CDR2 SYGVKD. CDR3 protein: CAISESAAHPYNEQFF. The CDR3 DNA reads TGTGCCATCAGTGAGTCTGCAGCGCATCCCTACAATGAGCAGTTCTTC.

This clone was picked up one time. The genes are TRBV10-3 and TRBJ2-7; D possibly corresponds to TRBD2 (5 bases). Trimming removed 4 bases at V and 3 bases at J, with 19 bases between. The CDR3 is 16 residues long. The germline V gene encodes CDR1 ENHRY and CDR2 SYGVKD. Written as DNA, the CDR3 is TGTGCCATCAGTGTGTTTCAGACTACCGAAATCTACGAGCAGTACTTC. Translation: CAISVFQTTEIYEQYF.

V and J are TRBV9 and TRBJ1-5; tentatively, D is TRBD1 (5 bases). Deletions cut 3 bases from V and 5 bases from J, with 15 bases between. The CDR3 sequence is 15 residues long. Germline V gives CDR1 SGDLS, CDR2 YYNGEE. In nucleotides, the CDR3 is TGTGCCAGCAGCGGTACGGGGGGACTCTATCAGCCCCAGCATTTT. Translating gives CASSGTGGLYQPQHF.

CDR3 DNA: TGTGCCATCAGTGAAGGGGCTCGGTGGGCCGAGCAGTACTTC. The encoded protein is CAISEGARWAEQYF. This chain connects TRBV10-3 to TRBJ2-7, with TRBD1 as a possible D gene (5 bases). In germline, CDR1 is ENHRY, CDR2 SYGVKD. This CDR3 is built from 14 residues. Trimming removed 3 bases at V and 6 bases at J, with 15 bases between.

Concerning this clone: This sample includes further DNA sequences coding for the same CDR3. V and J are TRBV27 and TRBJ1-5, with 7 positions matching TRBD1. Germline V gene data show CDR1 as MNHEY and CDR2 as SMNVEV (reference sequence). This CDR3 has 13 amino acids. Unmatched junction bases numbered 2, after V lost 2 bases and J lost 7 bases. The CDR3: CASSLQGGQPQHF. In DNA form, the CDR3 reads TGTGCCAGCAGTTTACAGGGGGGACAGCCCCAGCATTTT.

As regards this clone: Other DNA sequences of this sample code for an identical CDR3. The chain links TRBV5-1 to TRBJ1-1, with unresolved D. The germline V and J ends were trimmed by 4 bases and 4 bases, with 8 bases remaining between them. Per the germline V gene, CDR1 is SGHRS and CDR2 is YFSETQ. This CDR3 is 12 amino acids long. CDR3 sequence (DNA): TGCGCCAGCAGCCTTCCGGGCACTGAAGCTTTCTTT. It is translated as CASSLPGTEAFF.